Following are 10 T cell receptor beta chains from one sample sequenced in a study of blood T cell repertoires in COVID-19. The table came from immunoSEQ multiplex PCR; TCRdb's copy has only in-frame clones and leaves some out. Of about 140,000 clones listed, around 80% were seen once; the top ten hold roughly a tenth. Source material: peripheral blood. These receptors were taken from a man between 60 and 75 years old with active or convalescent COVID-19.

The chain uses TRBV9 and TRBJ2-1; D may be TRBD2 (5 bases). The CDR3 extends over 14 amino acids. The germline V and J ends were trimmed by 4 bases and 7 bases, with 15 bases remaining between them. Germline CDR1 SGDLS, CDR2 YYNGEE. The DNA for the CDR3 is TGTGCCAGCAGCCCAAGGACTGGGTCGAATGAGCAGTTCTTC. Residues: CASSPRTGSNEQFF.

This chain uses TRBV3-1 (or the pseudogene TRBV3-2) with TRBJ1-2, with a possible D match to TRBD1 (6 bases). CDR3 length: 14 amino acids. The germline V and J ends were trimmed by 4 bases and 4 bases, with 13 bases remaining between them. From germline, CDR1 is LGHDT and CDR2 YNNKEL (reference sequence). This CDR3 reads CASSLRQVIYGYTF. In nucleotides, the CDR3 is TGTGCCAGCAGCCTTCGACAGGTGATCTATGGCTACACCTTC.

The V gene is TRBV7-8, the J gene TRBJ1-5; no definite D call. From germline, CDR1 is SGHVS and CDR2 FQNEAQ. Between the trimmed V and J ends, which lost 2 bases and 3 bases, there was a span of 5 bases. The CDR3 is 13 amino acids. CDR3 DNA: TGTGCCAGCAGCTTAATGTACAATCAGCCCCAGCATTTT. Translated, it gives CASSLMYNQPQHF.

This chain connects TRBV2 to TRBJ1-4; D is possibly TRBD1 (6 bases). Per the germline V gene, CDR1 is SNHLY and CDR2 is FYNNEI. The CDR3 is 15 residues long. Trimming removed 6 bases at V and 8 bases at J, with 19 bases between. The CDR3 here is CASSYQQGPREKLFF. The CDR3 region has the DNA TGTGCCAGCAGCTATCAACAGGGCCCAAGGGAAAAACTGTTTTTT.

This rearrangement joins TRBV18 to TRBJ1-2; TRBD1 matches at 11 bases. The J segment lost 5 bases and the V segment lost 3 bases, leaving 2 bases of the junction unmatched. This CDR3 contains 14 residues. Germline V gene sequence: CDR1 KGHSH, CDR2 LQKENI. CDR3 coding DNA: TGTGCCAGCTCACCCGGGACAGGGGGATATGGCTACACCTTC. Residues: CASSPGTGGYGYTF. Variable domain in full (rest from reference TRBV18 and TRBJ1-2): NAGVMQNPRHLVRRRGQEARLRCSPMKGHSHVYWYRQLPEEGLKFMVYLQKENIIDESGMPKERFSAEFPKEGPSILRIQQVVRGDSAAYFCASSPGTGGYGYTFGSGTRLTVV.

The rearrangement links TRBV9 to TRBJ1-2, with D tentatively TRBD1 (5 bases). The CDR3 length is 17 residues. Trimming took off 4 bases at V and 0 bases at J, with 19 bases between the two ends. In germline, CDR1 is SGDLS, CDR2 YYNGEE. The CDR3 loop reads CASSQGGLQLANYGYTF. Written as DNA, the CDR3 is TGTGCCAGCAGCCAGGGTGGTCTTCAGTTGGCTAACTATGGCTACACCTTC. Variable domain in full (rest from reference TRBV9 and TRBJ1-2): DSGVTQTPKHLITATGQRVTLRCSPRSGDLSVYWYQQSLDQGLQFLIQYYNGEERAKGNILERFSAQQFPDLHSELNLSSLELGDSALYFCASSQGGLQLANYGYTFGSGTRLTVV.

The V and J genes are TRBV10-2 and TRBJ1-1; D is unresolved. CDR1 WSHSY and CDR2 SAAADI come from the germline V gene. The CDR3 length is 14 residues. Trimming removed 2 bases at V and 0 bases at J, with 7 bases between. CDR3 region: CASSEAYMNTEAFF. CDR3 nucleotides: TGCGCCAGCAGTGAGGCATACATGAACACTGAAGCTTTCTTT.

This clone was seen a single time. This rearrangement joins TRBV5-4 to TRBJ2-2; 8 bases match TRBD2. Per the germline V gene, CDR1 is SGHNT and CDR2 is YYREEE (reference sequence). CDR3 size: 16 residues. The V segment lost 0 bases and the J segment 7 bases; nucleotides outside the gene matches: 8. Here the CDR3 reads CASSLVGSGVSGELFF. The CDR3 DNA reads as TGTGCCAGCAGCTTGGTTGGTAGCGGGGTAAGCGGGGAGCTGTTTTTT.

The chain carries TRBV27 and TRBJ1-2; 10 bases agree with TRBD1. The germline gives CDR1 MNHEY, CDR2 SMNVEV (reference sequence). V shed 1 base, J shed 2 bases, and the junction held 4 bases outside the gene matches. The CDR3 extends over 16 amino acids. CDR3: CASSLLPGQGNYGYTF. CDR3 nucleotide sequence: TGTGCCAGCAGTTTATTGCCGGGACAGGGGAACTATGGCTACACCTTC.

This chain uses TRBV5-1 with TRBJ1-2, with D perhaps TRBD1 (6 bases). The CDR3 contains 12 residues. Per germline, CDR1 SGHRS and CDR2 YFSETQ. The V and J ends lost 2 bases and 7 bases respectively, with 9 bases between them. DNA of the CDR3: TGCGCCAGCAGCTTAGAAGGGGGTGGCTACACCTTC. Translating gives CASSLEGGGYTF.